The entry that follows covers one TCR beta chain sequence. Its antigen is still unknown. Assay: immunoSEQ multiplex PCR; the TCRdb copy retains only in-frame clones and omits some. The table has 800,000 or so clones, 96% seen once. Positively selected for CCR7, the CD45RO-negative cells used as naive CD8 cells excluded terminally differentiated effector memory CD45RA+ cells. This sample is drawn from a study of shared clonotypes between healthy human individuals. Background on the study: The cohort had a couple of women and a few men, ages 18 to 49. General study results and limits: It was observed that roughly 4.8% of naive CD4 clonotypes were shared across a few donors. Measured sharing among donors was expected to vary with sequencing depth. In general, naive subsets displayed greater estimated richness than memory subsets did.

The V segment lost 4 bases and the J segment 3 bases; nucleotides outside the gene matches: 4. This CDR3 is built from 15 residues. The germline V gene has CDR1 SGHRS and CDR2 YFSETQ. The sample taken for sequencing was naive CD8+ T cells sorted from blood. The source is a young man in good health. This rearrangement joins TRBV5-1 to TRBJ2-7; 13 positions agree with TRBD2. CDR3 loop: CASSPGLAGHYEQYF. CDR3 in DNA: TGCGCCAGCAGCCCGGGACTAGCGGGACACTACGAGCAGTACTTC.